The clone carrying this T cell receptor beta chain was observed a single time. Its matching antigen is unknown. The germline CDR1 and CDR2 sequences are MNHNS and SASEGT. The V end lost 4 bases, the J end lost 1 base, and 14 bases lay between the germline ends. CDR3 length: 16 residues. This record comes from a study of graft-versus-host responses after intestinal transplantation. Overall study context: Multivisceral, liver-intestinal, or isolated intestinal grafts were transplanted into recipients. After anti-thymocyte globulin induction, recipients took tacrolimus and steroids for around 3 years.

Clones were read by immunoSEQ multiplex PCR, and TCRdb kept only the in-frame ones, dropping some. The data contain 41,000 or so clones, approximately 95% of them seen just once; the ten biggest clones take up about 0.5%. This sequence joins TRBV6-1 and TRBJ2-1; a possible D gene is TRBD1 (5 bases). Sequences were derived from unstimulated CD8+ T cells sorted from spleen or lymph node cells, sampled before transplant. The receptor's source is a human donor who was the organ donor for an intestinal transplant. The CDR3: CASSASGLESYNEQFF. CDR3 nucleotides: TGTGCCAGCAGTGCCTCAGGGTTAGAGTCCTACAATGAGCAGTTCTTC.